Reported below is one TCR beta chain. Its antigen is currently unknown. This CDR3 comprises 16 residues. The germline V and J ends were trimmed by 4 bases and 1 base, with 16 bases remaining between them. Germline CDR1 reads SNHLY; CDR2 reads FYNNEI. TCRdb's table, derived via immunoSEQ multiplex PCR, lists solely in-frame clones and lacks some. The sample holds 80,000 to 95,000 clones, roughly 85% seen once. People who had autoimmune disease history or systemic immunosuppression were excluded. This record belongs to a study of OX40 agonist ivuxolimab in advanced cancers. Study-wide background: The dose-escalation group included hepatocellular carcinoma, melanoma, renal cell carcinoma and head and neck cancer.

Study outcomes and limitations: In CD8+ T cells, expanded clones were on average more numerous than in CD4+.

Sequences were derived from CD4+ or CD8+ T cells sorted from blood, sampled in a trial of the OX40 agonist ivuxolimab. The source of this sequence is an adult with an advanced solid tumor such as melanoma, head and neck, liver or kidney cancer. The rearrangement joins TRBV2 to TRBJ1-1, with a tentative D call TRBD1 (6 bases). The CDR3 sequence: CASSAFGGRGNTEAFF. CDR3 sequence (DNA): TGTGCCAGCAGTGCTTTTGGGGGCAGGGGGAACACTGAAGCTTTCTTT. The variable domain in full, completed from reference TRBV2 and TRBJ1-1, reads EPEVTQTPSHQVTQMGQEVILRCVPISNHLYFYWYRQILGQKVEFLVSFYNNEISEKSEIFDDQFSVERPDGSNFTLKIRSTKLEDSAMYFCASSAFGGRGNTEAFFGQGTRLTVV.